This entry concerns a single TCR beta chain. Germline-derived CDR1 and CDR2 are LNHNV and YYDKDF (reference sequence). Trimming took off 1 base at V and 4 bases at J, with 15 bases between the two ends. The CDR3 sequence is 16 residues long. The data were taken from a study of blood T cell repertoires in COVID-19. The wider study: There were acute and convalescent COVID-19 samples, and they came from the United States, Italy and Spain. T cells, B-cell-depleted T cells, or PBMCs provided the cDNA or gDNA that served as material.

Authors' methods: Reference gene primers were amplified, and this amplification served to estimate nucleated cell counts. Sequenced by immunoSEQ multiplex PCR; TCRdb stores in-frame clones only, minus some. V and J calls and clone size are copied from that table; D and trimming were computed from the DNA. The sample has around 300,000 clones; roughly 87% are singletons. This chain joins TRBV15 and TRBJ2-3; a possible D gene is TRBD1 (6 bases). The receptor's source is a man younger than 35 with active or convalescent COVID-19. Material: peripheral blood. The CDR3: CATSRALQGRADTQYF. The CDR3 DNA reads as TGTGCCACCAGCAGAGCCTTACAGGGTCGCGCAGATACGCAGTATTTT. Looking up the rest from reference TRBV15 and TRBJ2-3 gives the full variable domain: DAMVIQNPRYQVTQFGKPVTLSCSQTLNHNVMYWYQQKSSQAPKLLFHYYDKDFNNEADTPDNFQSRRPNTSFCFLDIRSPGLGDTAMYLCATSRALQGRADTQYFGPGTRLTVL.